The rows below give T cell receptor beta chains drawn from one sample of a study of blood T cell repertoires in COVID-19. TCRdb's table, derived via immunoSEQ multiplex PCR, lists solely in-frame clones and lacks some. The top ten hold roughly a fifth of the sample, which has approximately 120,000 clones, around 79% seen once. The sample consisted of peripheral blood. Every receptor here comes from an elderly man with acute or convalescent COVID-19. CDR3s include the opening cysteine and the closing phenylalanine or tryptophan. D genes are given only for firm matches. A clone size is listed for some rows: how often the clone was seen (once, few, many), or a class if it is expanded.

TRBV5-1	.	TRBJ1-1	.	CASRLQLNTEAFF	TGCGCCAGCCGACTTCAACTGAACACTGAAGCTTTCTTT
TRBV7-2	once	TRBJ2-3	.	CASSLSSGSDTQYF	TGTGCCAGCAGCTTAAGTTCGGGAAGCGATACGCAGTATTTT
TRBV9	.	TRBJ2-3	TRBD2	CASSVGGGGADTQYF	TGTGCCAGCAGCGTAGGGGGCGGGGGTGCAGATACGCAGTATTTT
TRBV11-2	.	TRBJ2-3	TRBD2	CASSFSGGGVDTQYF	TGTGCCAGCAGCTTCTCCGGCGGGGGGGTAGATACGCAGTATTTT
TRBV6-2/TRBV6-3	.	TRBJ2-3	.	CASSYISRQITDTQYF	TGTGCCAGCAGTTACATAAGTCGTCAGATCACAGATACGCAGTATTTT
TRBV6-1	.	TRBJ2-7	.	CASSEFYGQVGGYEQYF	TGTGCCAGCAGTGAATTTTACGGACAGGTCGGGGGTTACGAGCAGTACTTC
TRBV9	.	TRBJ1-5	TRBD1	CASSGQGRADQPQHF	TGTGCCAGCAGCGGACAGGGTCGCGCGGATCAGCCCCAGCATTTT
TRBV5-1	.	TRBJ2-5	.	CASSSGDRLQETQYF	TGCGCCAGCAGCTCGGGGGACAGACTCCAAGAGACCCAGTACTTC
TRBV14	.	TRBJ1-6	.	CASRQVINSPLHF	TGTGCCAGCAGACAGGTTATTAATTCACCCCTCCACTTT
TRBV4-1	.	TRBJ1-6	.	CASSQTGVSPLHF	TGCGCCAGCAGCCAAACCGGAGTCTCACCCCTCCACTTT
TRBV10-2	.	TRBJ2-5	TRBD2	CASQTSGGRGETQYF	TGCGCCAGCCAGACTAGCGGGGGCCGCGGGGAGACCCAGTACTTC
TRBV7-2	.	TRBJ1-1	.	CASSLAHTNTEAFF	TGTGCCAGCAGCTTAGCCCACACGAACACTGAAGCTTTCTTT
TRBV2	.	TRBJ1-1	.	CASSEAANTEAFF	TGTGCCAGCAGTGAAGCGGCGAACACTGAAGCTTTCTTT
TRBV6-5	.	TRBJ2-3	.	CASREGQNTDTQYF	TGTGCCAGCAGGGAGGGACAGAACACAGATACGCAGTATTTT
TRBV7-6	.	TRBJ2-5	TRBD1	CASSKSYRGWETQYF	TGTGCCAGCAGCAAAAGCTACAGGGGGTGGGAGACCCAGTACTTC
TRBV4-1	once	TRBJ1-1	.	CASSPPDSPGTEAFF	TGCGCCAGCAGCCCCCCGGACAGTCCTGGGACTGAAGCTTTCTTT
TRBV5-5	.	TRBJ2-1	.	CASSLVRGHEQFF	TGTGCCAGCAGCTTGGTCAGGGGACATGAGCAGTTCTTC
TRBV2	few	TRBJ2-7	.	CASSEALTSSYEQYF	TGTGCCAGCAGTGAAGCCTTGACTAGTTCCTACGAGCAGTACTTC
TRBV19	.	TRBJ2-1	TRBD2	CASSSSGGAHNEQFF	TGTGCCAGTAGTTCTAGCGGGGGGGCCCACAATGAGCAGTTCTTC
TRBV6-2/TRBV6-3	.	TRBJ2-7	.	CASSWPTYEQYF	TGTGCCAGCAGTTGGCCGACCTACGAGCAGTACTTC
TRBV5-8	many	TRBJ1-2	TRBD1	CASSSLDRASGYTF	TGTGCCAGCAGCTCGCTTGACAGGGCCAGTGGCTACACCTTC
TRBV28	.	TRBJ1-5	.	CASSLWAQPQHF	TGTGCCAGCAGTTTATGGGCCCAGCCCCAGCATTTT
TRBV5-8	.	TRBJ2-1	.	CASSKRQGASEQFF	TGTGCCAGCAGCAAACGGCAGGGTGCTAGTGAGCAGTTCTTC
TRBV15	.	TRBJ1-5	.	CATSQGVFPSNQPQHF	TGTGCCACCAGCCAAGGGGTCTTTCCAAGCAATCAGCCCCAGCATTTT
TRBV2	.	TRBJ2-2	TRBD2	CASASSGGAITGELFF	TGTGCCAGCGCATCTAGCGGGGGGGCGATCACCGGGGAGCTGTTTTTT
TRBV20-1	.	TRBJ1-5	TRBD1	CSASQTGRGGNQPQHF	TGCAGTGCTAGTCAGACAGGGAGAGGTGGCAATCAGCCCCAGCATTTT
TRBV6-5	.	TRBJ1-6	TRBD1	CASRGATGVSPLHF	TGTGCCAGCAGAGGTGCGACAGGGGTCTCACCCCTCCACTTT
TRBV3-1/TRBV3-2	.	TRBJ1-5	.	CASSSPRGNSNQPQHF	TGTGCCAGCAGTAGTCCCAGGGGAAATAGCAATCAGCCCCAGCATTTT
TRBV18	.	TRBJ2-5	.	CASSGQSQETQYF	TGTGCCAGCTCAGGACAGAGCCAAGAGACCCAGTACTTC
TRBV7-2	.	TRBJ1-2	TRBD1	CASSQQGIDGYTF	TGTGCCAGCAGCCAACAGGGGATCGATGGCTACACCTTC
TRBV5-1	.	TRBJ2-1	.	CASSLSGQGTKFF	TGCGCCAGCAGCTTGAGTGGGCAGGGGACTAAGTTCTTC
TRBV5-6	.	TRBJ1-6	TRBD1	CASSPRTGIGSPLHF	TGTGCCAGCAGCCCCAGGACAGGGATCGGATCACCCCTCCACTTT
TRBV7-8	.	TRBJ2-7	TRBD1	CASSLALGQGESHEVTYEQYF	TGTGCCAGCAGCTTAGCGCTAGGACAGGGTGAAAGCCATGAGGTTACCTACGAGCAGTACTTC
TRBV5-4	.	TRBJ2-1	.	CASSLGGENEQFF	TGTGCCAGCAGCTTAGGGGGGGAGAATGAGCAGTTCTTC
TRBV9	.	TRBJ1-3	TRBD1	CASSADRAGNTIYF	TGTGCCAGCAGCGCCGACAGGGCTGGAAACACCATATATTTT
TRBV5-1	.	TRBJ2-5	TRBD1	CASSFWGQGIETQYF	TGCGCCAGCAGCTTTTGGGGACAGGGAATAGAGACCCAGTACTTC
TRBV7-3	.	TRBJ1-5	.	CASSSNRAHQPQHF	TGTGCCAGCAGCTCTAACAGGGCGCATCAGCCCCAGCATTTT
TRBV5-6	.	TRBJ1-2	.	CASSPNTGIVSYGYTF	TGTGCCAGCAGCCCCAACACGGGTATTGTGAGCTATGGCTACACCTTC
TRBV19	.	TRBJ1-5	.	CASLYTAYSNQPQHF	TGTGCCAGCCTTTACACAGCATATAGCAATCAGCCCCAGCATTTT
TRBV15	.	TRBJ2-2	.	CATGAGANTGELFF	TGTGCCACGGGTGCGGGCGCGAACACCGGGGAGCTGTTTTTT